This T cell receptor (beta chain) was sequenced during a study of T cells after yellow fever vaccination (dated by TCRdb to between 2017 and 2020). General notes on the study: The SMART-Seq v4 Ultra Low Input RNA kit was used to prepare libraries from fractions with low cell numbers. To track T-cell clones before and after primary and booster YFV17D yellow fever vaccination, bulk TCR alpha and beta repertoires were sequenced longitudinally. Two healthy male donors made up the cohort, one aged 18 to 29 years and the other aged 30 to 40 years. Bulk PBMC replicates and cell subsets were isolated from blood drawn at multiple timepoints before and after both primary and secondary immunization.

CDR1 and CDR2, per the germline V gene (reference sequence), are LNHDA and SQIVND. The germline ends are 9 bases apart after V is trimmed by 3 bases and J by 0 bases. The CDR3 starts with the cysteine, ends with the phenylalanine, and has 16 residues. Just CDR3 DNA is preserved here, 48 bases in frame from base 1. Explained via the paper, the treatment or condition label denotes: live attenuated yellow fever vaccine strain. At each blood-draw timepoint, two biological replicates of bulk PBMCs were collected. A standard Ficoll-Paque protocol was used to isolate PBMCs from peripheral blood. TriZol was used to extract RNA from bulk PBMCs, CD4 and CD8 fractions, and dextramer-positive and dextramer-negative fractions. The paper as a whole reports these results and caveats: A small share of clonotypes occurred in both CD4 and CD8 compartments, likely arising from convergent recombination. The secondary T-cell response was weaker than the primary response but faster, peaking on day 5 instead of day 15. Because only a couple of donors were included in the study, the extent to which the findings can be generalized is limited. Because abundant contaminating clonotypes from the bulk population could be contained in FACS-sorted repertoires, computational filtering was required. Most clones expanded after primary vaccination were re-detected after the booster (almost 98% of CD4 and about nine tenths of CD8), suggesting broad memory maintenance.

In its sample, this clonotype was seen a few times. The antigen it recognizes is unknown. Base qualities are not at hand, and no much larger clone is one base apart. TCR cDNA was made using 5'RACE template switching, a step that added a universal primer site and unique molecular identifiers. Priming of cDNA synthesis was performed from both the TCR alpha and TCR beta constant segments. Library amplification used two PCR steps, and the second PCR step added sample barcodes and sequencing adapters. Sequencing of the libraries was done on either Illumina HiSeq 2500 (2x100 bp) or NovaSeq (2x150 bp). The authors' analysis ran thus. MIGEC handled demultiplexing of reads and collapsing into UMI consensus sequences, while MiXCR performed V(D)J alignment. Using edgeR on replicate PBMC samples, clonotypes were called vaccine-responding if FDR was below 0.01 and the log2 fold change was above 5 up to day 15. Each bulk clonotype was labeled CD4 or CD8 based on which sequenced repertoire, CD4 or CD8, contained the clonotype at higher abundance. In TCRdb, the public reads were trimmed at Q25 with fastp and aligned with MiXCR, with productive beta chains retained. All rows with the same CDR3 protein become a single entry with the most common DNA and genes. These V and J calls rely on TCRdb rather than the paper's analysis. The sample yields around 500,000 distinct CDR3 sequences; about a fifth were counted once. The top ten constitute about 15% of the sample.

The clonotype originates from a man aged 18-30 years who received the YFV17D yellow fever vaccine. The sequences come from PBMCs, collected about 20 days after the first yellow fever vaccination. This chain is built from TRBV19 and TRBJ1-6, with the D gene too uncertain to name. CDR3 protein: CASSMGRSSYNSPLHF. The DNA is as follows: TGTGCCAGTAGTATGGGGAGATCCTCCTATAATTCACCCCTCCACTTT.